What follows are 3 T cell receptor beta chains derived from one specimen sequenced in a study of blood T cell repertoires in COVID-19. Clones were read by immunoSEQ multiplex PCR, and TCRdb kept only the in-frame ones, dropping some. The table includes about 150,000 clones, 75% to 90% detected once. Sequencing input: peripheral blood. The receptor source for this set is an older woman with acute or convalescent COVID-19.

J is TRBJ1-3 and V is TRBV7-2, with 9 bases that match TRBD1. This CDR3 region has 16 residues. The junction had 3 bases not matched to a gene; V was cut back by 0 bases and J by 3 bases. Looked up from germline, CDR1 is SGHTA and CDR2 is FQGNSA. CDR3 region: CASSLAGTGFGNTIYF. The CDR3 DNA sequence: TGTGCCAGCAGCTTAGCCGGGACAGGGTTTGGAAACACCATATATTTT.

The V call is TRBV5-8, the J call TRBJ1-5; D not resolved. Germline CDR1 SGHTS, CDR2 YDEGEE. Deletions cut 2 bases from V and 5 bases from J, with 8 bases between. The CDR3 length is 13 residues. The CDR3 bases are TGTGCCAGCAGCTTAAACTCGGATCAGCCCCAGCATTTT. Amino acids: CASSLNSDQPQHF.

CDR3 residues: CASSYSQGARSPLHF. The CDR3 nucleotides read TGTGCCAGCAGTTACTCGCAGGGGGCGCGGTCACCCCTCCACTTT. This chain joins TRBV6-5 and TRBJ1-6; TRBD1 matches 8 bases. With 0 bases clipped from V and 10 bases from J, the junction kept 5 bases outside the gene matches. The germline V gene has CDR1 MNHEY and CDR2 SVGAGI. The CDR3 runs to 15 residues.